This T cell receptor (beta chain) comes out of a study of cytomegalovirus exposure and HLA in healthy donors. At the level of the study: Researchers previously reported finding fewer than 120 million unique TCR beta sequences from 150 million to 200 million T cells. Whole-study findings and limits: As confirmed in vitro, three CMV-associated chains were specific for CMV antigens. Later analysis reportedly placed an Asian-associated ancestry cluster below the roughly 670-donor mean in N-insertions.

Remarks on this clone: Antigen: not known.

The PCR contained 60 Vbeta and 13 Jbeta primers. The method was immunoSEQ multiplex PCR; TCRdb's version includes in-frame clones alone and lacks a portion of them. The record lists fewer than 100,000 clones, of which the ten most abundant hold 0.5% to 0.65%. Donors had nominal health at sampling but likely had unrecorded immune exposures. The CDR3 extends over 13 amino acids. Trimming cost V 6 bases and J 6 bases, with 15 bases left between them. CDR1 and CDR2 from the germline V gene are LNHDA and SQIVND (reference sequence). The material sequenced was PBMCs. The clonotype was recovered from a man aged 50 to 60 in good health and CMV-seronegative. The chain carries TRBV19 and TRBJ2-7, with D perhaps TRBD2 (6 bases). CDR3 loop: CASSGLERAEQYF. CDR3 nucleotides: TGTGCCAGTAGCGGGCTGGAGCGGGCCGAGCAGTACTTC.